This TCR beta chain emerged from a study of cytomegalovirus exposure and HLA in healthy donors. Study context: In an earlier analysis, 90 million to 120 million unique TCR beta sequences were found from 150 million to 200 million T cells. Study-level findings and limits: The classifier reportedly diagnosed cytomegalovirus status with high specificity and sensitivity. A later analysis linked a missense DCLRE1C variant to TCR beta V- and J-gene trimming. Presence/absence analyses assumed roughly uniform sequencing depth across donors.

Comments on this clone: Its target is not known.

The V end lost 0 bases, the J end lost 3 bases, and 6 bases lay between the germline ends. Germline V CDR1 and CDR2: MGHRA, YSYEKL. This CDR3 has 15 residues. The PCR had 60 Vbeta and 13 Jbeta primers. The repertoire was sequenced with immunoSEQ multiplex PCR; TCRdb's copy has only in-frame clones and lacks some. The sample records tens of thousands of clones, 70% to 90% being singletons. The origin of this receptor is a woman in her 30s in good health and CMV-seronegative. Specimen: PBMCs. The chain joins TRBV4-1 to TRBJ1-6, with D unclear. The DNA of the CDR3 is TGCGCCAGCAGCCAAGAACAGATCTATAATTCACCCCTCCACTTT. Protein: CASSQEQIYNSPLHF.